Here is one TCR beta chain with its context. The data are from a study of shared clonotypes between healthy human individuals. The germline gives CDR1 MNHNY, CDR2 SVGAGI (reference sequence). The V end was cut by 5 bases, the J end by 2 bases, with 13 bases between. This CDR3 comprises 14 residues. Template for every sorted-subset replicate PCR totaled approximately 0.2 ug DNA, tens of thousands of T cell genomes. Here immunoSEQ multiplex PCR was the method, and the copy in TCRdb shows in-frame clones only, minus some. Of roughly 2.2 million clones listed, about 92% are singletons. Investigators divided CD4+ cells into CD45RA+ naive and CD45RA-negative memory subsets.

Sequenced input: naive CD4+ T cells from PBMCs. Subset denoted: CD45RA+ positively selected. The chain couples TRBV6-6 to TRBJ2-7, with D possibly being TRBD1 or TRBD2 (5 bases each). The TCR sequence derives from a man aged 18-30 years in good health. Some clones in this sample may be carry-over from other donors' samples. In DNA, the CDR3 is TGTGCCAGCAGTAGCCGGGACGGCGCCTACGAGCAGTACTTC. This encodes CASSSRDGAYEQYF.